Below, 17 T cell receptor beta chains from the same sample are listed, as sequenced in a study of blood T cell repertoires in COVID-19. TCRdb's copy holds only in-frame clones and misses some; the assay was immunoSEQ multiplex PCR. There are 310,000 or so clones in the sample; around 88% occur only once, and 6% to 7% lies in the top ten. Sequenced material: PBMCs or T cells enriched from blood (not recorded which). These receptors were collected from a woman aged 40 to 50 who had recovered from COVID-19.

This sequence joins TRBV7-8 and TRBJ1-2, with D perhaps matching TRBD1 (6 bases). With 5 bases removed from V and 8 bases from J, the gap between germline ends came to 12 bases. This CDR3 has 12 residues. Germline V gives CDR1 SGHVS, CDR2 FQNEAQ. The CDR3 sequence is CASSHRVLGYTF. The CDR3 DNA follows: TGTGCCAGCAGCCACAGGGTTCTCGGCTACACCTTC.

The rearrangement links TRBV28 to TRBJ2-2, with a weak D call TRBD2 (6 bases). Trimming left V 6 bases short and J 6 bases short, with 14 bases between. Germline-derived CDR1 and CDR2 are MDHEN and SYDVKM. The CDR3 has 14 amino acids. CDR3 bases: TGTGCCAGCAGCTTAAACGGGGGAGCCGGGGAGCTGTTTTTT. Translation gives CASSLNGGAGELFF.

V usage is TRBV11-3 and J usage is TRBJ2-5, with D hard to call. The CDR3 covers 13 residues. CDR1 SGHNT and CDR2 YENEEA come from the germline V gene. V was trimmed by 5 bases and J by 5 bases, leaving 12 bases between them. CDR3 loop: CASSIGPLETQYF. The DNA of the CDR3 is TGTGCCAGCAGCATAGGGCCCTTGGAGACCCAGTACTTC.

The V gene is TRBV7-2, the J gene TRBJ1-1; D possibly corresponds to TRBD1 (6 bases). V was cut by 1 base and J by 0 bases, with 15 bases left in between. The CDR3 length is 17 residues. Germline loops: CDR1 SGHTA, CDR2 FQGNSA. In nucleotides, the CDR3 is TGTGCCAGCAGCTTAGGGGGCTGGGGGCCCATGAACACTGAAGCTTTCTTT. Amino acids: CASSLGGWGPMNTEAFF.

The gene calls are TRBV7-9 and TRBJ1-2, with 9 nucleotides matching TRBD1. Germline V gene sequence: CDR1 SEHNR, CDR2 FQNEAQ (reference sequence). CDR3 length equals 15 residues. Trimming took 5 bases from V and 6 from J; bases not matched to a gene: 10. This CDR3 is CASSMDRGGRDGYTF. The CDR3 nucleotides read TGTGCCAGCAGCATGGACAGGGGTGGACGGGATGGCTACACCTTC.

The V and J genes are TRBV2 and TRBJ1-5; TRBD1 might be the D (6 bases). The CDR3 totals 14 residues. Germline V gene sequence: CDR1 SNHLY, CDR2 FYNNEI. The V and J ends lost 4 bases and 3 bases respectively, with 10 bases between them. CDR3 nucleotides: TGTGCCAGCAGTGCAACAGGGATCAATCAGCCCCAGCATTTT. Translating it yields CASSATGINQPQHF.

The chain links TRBV13 to TRBJ2-2, with 16 bases identical to TRBD2. Germline CDR1 reads PRHDT; CDR2 reads FYEKMQ (reference sequence). The CDR3 length is 17 residues. The ends lost 5 bases at V and 6 bases at J; junction bases unmatched: 6. In nucleotides, the CDR3 is TGTGCCAGCAGCGGGACTAGCGGGAGGGCCGAGGCCGGGGAGCTGTTTTTT. It is translated as CASSGTSGRAEAGELFF.

This clone is a singleton in its sample. The rearrangement links TRBV2 to TRBJ1-3, with a weak D call TRBD1 (6 bases). Trimming cost V 3 bases and J 4 bases, with 16 bases left between them. Germline V gene sequence: CDR1 SNHLY, CDR2 FYNNEI. The CDR3 consists of 16 residues. This CDR3 reads CASSEERGRSGNTIYF. The CDR3 coding sequence is TGTGCCAGCAGTGAGGAAAGGGGGAGATCAGGAAACACCATATATTTT.

This chain joins TRBV5-6 and TRBJ1-3; no firm D call. The CDR3 totals 14 residues. Trimming removed 4 bases at V and 9 bases at J, with 17 bases between. Germline values: CDR1 SGHDT, CDR2 YYEEEE. The CDR3 sequence is CASSLGWAGGTIYF. In nucleotides, the CDR3 is TGTGCCAGCAGCCTCGGATGGGCGGGCGGCACCATATATTTT.

CDR3: CAIRPGLAGGSSRGTDTQYF. Written as DNA, the CDR3 is TGTGCCATCAGACCCGGACTAGCGGGAGGCTCTTCGCGGGGCACAGATACGCAGTATTTT. The chain links TRBV10-3 to TRBJ2-3; 14 bases map to TRBD2. The CDR3 consists of 20 residues. Per the germline V gene, CDR1 is ENHRY and CDR2 is SYGVKD. J was trimmed by 1 base and V by 6 bases; bases with no gene match: 15.

The chain is built from TRBV28 and TRBJ2-3, with TRBD2 matching 7 bases. The CDR3 length is 12 residues. V lost 8 bases to trimming and J lost 7 bases; unmatched junction nucleotides: 6. Germline V gives CDR1 MDHEN, CDR2 SYDVKM. In nucleotides, the CDR3 is TGTGCCAGCCGAGCGGGGCCAAATACGCAGTATTTT. It specifies CASRAGPNTQYF.

The chain carries TRBV28 and TRBJ2-2; D uncertain. Germline V CDR1 and CDR2: MDHEN, SYDVKM. This CDR3 contains 16 residues. Between the trimmed V and J ends, which lost 2 bases and 0 bases, there was a span of 10 bases. The CDR3 DNA follows: TGTGCCAGCAGTTTAGATGGCACCCCGAACACCGGGGAGCTGTTTTTT. Translated, it gives CASSLDGTPNTGELFF.

The rearrangement joins TRBV20-1 to TRBJ1-1, with D unresolved. This CDR3 contains 11 residues. Deletions cut 6 bases from V and 2 bases from J, with 7 bases between. Per the germline V gene, CDR1 is DFQATT and CDR2 is SNEGSKA (reference sequence). The CDR3 sequence is CSASQNTEAFF. The CDR3 DNA sequence: TGCAGTGCAAGCCAAAACACTGAAGCTTTCTTT.

This chain uses TRBV24-1 with TRBJ1-5; tentative D call: TRBD1 (5 bases). The CDR3 has 13 amino acids. Germline CDR1 reads KGHDR; CDR2 reads SFDVKD. The ends were cut back, 7 bases at V and 5 bases at J, with 11 bases in the middle. CDR3: CATRADSYQPQHF. CDR3 bases: TGTGCCACCAGGGCCGACAGTTATCAGCCCCAGCATTTT.

The gene calls are TRBV5-4 and TRBJ2-1; TRBD2 aligns across 12 bases. This CDR3 has 18 amino acids. The V gene end was trimmed by 3 bases and the J gene end by 0 bases; junction bases not matched to a gene: 7. Germline CDR1 is SGHNT and CDR2 is YYREEE (reference sequence). CDR3 DNA: TGTGCCAGCAGCTCCGGACTAGCGGGGCCGAGCTCCTACAATGAGCAGTTCTTC. Its protein is CASSSGLAGPSSYNEQFF.

The chain joins TRBV6-5 to TRBJ1-5; 8 positions agree with TRBD1. From germline, CDR1 is MNHEY and CDR2 SVGAGI. The V and J ends lost 5 bases and 7 bases, in that order; junction bases with no gene match: 7. This CDR3 has 14 residues. The CDR3: CASSQDRVRQPQHF. The CDR3 DNA is TGTGCCAGCAGTCAGGACAGGGTAAGACAGCCCCAGCATTTT.

This sequence joins TRBV10-3 and TRBJ1-3; 8 bases line up with TRBD1. With V trimmed by 3 bases and J by 6 bases, 7 bases remained unmatched. Germline values: CDR1 ENHRY, CDR2 SYGVKD. The CDR3 extends over 15 amino acids. The CDR3 is CAISDQTGAENTIYF. The CDR3 coding sequence is TGTGCCATCAGTGATCAGACAGGGGCTGAAAACACCATATATTTT.